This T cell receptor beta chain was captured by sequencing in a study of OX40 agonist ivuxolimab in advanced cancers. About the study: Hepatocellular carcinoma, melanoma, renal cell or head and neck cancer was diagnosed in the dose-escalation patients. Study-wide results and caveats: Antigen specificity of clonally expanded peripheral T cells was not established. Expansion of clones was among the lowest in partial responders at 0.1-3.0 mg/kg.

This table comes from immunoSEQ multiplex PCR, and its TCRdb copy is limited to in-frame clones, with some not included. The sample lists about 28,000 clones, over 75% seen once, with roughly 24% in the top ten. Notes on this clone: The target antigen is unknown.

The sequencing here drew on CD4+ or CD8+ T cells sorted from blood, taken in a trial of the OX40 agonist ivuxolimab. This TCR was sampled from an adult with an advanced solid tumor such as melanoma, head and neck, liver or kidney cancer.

The CDR3 loop is CASTPRGVTDTQYF. The DNA for the CDR3 is TGTGCCAGCACTCCCAGGGGAGTAACAGATACGCAGTATTTT. This rearrangement joins TRBV25-1 to TRBJ2-3, with D possibly being TRBD1 (6 bases). Between the trimmed V and J ends, which lost 7 bases and 3 bases, there was a span of 14 bases. The CDR3 has 14 amino acids. The germline gives CDR1 MGHDK, CDR2 SYGVNS.